This T cell receptor (beta chain) stems from a study of T cell responses to AZD1222 COVID-19 vaccine. Study results and caveats: Baseline serology detected seropositivity in only six or seven AZD1222 recipients. The donor group comprised mostly white British people and more females; the analysis possibly underestimated clonal diversity. Sampled repertoires all dated from after the peak T cell response. An increase in Spike-specific TCR breadth and depth was observed after two AZD1222 doses.

About this clone: Its antigen is not known.

Profiled with immunoSEQ multiplex PCR; TCRdb holds only in-frame clones, not every one. The sample lists under 95,000 clones; about 83% were seen once. V lost 3 bases, J lost 1 base, and 6 bases lay in between. This CDR3 has 13 amino acids. Germline V gene data show CDR1 as MDHEN and CDR2 as SYDVKM. This specimen was peripheral blood, taken 28 days after the second AZD1222 dose. The sequence was collected from an adult who received the AZD1222 COVID-19 vaccine. The chain joins TRBV28 to TRBJ1-1; D is possibly TRBD1 (5 bases). This CDR3 reads CASSFTGNTEAFF. Here the CDR3 DNA reads TGTGCCAGCAGTTTTACAGGGAACACTGAAGCTTTCTTT. Full variable domain (rest looked up from reference TRBV28 and TRBJ1-1): DVKVTQSSRYLVKRTGEKVFLECVQDMDHENMFWYRQDPGLGLRLIYFSYDVKMKEKGDIPEGYSVSREKKERFSLILESASTNQTSMYLCASSFTGNTEAFFGQGTRLTVV.